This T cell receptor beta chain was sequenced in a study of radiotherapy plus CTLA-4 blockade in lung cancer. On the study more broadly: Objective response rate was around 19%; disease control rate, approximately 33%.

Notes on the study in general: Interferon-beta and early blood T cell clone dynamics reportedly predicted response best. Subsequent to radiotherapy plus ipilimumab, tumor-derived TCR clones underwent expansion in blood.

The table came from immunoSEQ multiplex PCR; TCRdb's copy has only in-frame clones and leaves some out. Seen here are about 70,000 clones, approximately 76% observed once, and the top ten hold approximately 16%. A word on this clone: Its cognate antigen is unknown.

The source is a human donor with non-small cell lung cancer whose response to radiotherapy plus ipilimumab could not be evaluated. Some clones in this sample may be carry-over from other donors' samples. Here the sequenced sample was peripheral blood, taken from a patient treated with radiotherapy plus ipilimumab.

The CDR3 spells CASREELSDEQYF. The CDR3 coding sequence is TGTGCCAGCAGAGAGGAGTTGTCGGACGAGCAGTACTTC. The chain is built from TRBV13 and TRBJ2-7; D is ambiguous. The V gene lost 6 bases and the J gene lost 5 bases, with 14 bases spanning the gap. This CDR3 has 13 amino acids. Germline CDR1 reads PRHDT; CDR2 reads FYEKMQ (reference sequence).